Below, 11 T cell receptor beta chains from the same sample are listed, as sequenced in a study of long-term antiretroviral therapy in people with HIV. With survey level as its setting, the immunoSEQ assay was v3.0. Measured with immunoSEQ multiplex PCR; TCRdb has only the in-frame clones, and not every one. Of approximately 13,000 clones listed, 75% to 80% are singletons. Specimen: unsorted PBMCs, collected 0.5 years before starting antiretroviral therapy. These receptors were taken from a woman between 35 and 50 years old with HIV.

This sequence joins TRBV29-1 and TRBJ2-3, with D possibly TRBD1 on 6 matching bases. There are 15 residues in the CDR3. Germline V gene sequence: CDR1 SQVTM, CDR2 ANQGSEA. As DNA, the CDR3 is TGCAGTACTCACGACAGGTCTTATAGCACAGATACGCAGTATTTT. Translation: CSTHDRSYSTDTQYF.

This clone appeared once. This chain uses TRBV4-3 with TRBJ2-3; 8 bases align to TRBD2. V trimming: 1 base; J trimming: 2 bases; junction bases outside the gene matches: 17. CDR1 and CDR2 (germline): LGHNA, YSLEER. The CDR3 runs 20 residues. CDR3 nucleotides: TGCGCCAGCAGCCAAGGTTACCTTCGGAGAGCGGGGGACGTCACAGATACGCAGTATTTT. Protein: CASSQGYLRRAGDVTDTQYF.

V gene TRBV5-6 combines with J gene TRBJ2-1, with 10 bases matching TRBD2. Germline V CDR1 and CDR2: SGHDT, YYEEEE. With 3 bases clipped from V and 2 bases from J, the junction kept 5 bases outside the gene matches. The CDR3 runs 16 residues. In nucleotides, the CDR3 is TGTGCCAGCAGCTCACTCAGCGGGAGGGCCTACAATGAGCAGTTCTTC. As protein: CASSSLSGRAYNEQFF.

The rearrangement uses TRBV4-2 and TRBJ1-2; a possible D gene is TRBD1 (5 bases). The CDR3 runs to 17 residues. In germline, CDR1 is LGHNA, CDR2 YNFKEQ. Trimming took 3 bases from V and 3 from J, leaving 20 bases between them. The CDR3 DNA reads TGTGCCAGCAGCCAGGGCCTGATACAGGTGGGAGACTATGGCTACACCTTC. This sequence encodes CASSQGLIQVGDYGYTF.

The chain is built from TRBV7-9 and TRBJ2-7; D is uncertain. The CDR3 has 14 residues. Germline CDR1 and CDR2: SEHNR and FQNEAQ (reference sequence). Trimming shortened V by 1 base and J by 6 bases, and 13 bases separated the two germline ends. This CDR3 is CASSLGQLWLEQYF. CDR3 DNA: TGTGCCAGCAGCTTAGGGCAGCTGTGGCTCGAGCAGTACTTC.

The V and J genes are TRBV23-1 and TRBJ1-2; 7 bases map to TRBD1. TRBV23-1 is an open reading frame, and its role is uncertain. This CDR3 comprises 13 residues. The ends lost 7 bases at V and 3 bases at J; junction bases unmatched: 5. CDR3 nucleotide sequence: TGCGCCAGCATCGACAGGGTATACTATGGCTACACCTTC. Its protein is CASIDRVYYGYTF.

CDR3 residues: CSVAKSGGSGELFF. Written as DNA, the CDR3 is TGCAGCGTGGCCAAGTCCGGGGGAAGCGGGGAGCTGTTTTTT. This chain links TRBV29-1 with TRBJ2-2; tentatively, D is TRBD2 (6 bases). The CDR3 runs to 14 residues. Per germline, CDR1 SQVTM and CDR2 ANQGSEA. Trimming left V 6 bases short and J 7 bases short, with 18 bases between.

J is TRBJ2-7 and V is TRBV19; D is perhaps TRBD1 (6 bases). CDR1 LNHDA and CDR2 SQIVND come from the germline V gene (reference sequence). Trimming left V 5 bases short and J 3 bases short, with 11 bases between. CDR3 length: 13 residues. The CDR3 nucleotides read TGTGCCAGTAGTCCGACAGGAAACTACGAGCAGTACTTC. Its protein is CASSPTGNYEQYF.

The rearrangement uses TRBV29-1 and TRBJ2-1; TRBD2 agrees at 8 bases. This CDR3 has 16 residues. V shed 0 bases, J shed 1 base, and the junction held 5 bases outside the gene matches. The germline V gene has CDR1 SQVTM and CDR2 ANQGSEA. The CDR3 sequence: CSVEEGSGRSYNEQFF. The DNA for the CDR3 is TGCAGCGTTGAAGAGGGGAGCGGGAGATCCTACAATGAGCAGTTCTTC.

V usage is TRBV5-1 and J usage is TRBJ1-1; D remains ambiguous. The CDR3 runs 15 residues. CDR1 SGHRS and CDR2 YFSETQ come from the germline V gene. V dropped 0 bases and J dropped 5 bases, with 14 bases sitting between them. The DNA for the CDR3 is TGCGCCAGCAGCTTGGATCCGGGTACAAGAACTGAAGCTTTCTTT. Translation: CASSLDPGTRTEAFF.

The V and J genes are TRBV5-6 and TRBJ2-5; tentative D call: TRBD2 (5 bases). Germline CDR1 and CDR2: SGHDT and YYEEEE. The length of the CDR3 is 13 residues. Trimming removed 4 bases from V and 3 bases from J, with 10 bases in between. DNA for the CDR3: TGTGCCAGCAGCCCGGACTCTGAAGAGACCCAGTACTTC. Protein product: CASSPDSEETQYF.